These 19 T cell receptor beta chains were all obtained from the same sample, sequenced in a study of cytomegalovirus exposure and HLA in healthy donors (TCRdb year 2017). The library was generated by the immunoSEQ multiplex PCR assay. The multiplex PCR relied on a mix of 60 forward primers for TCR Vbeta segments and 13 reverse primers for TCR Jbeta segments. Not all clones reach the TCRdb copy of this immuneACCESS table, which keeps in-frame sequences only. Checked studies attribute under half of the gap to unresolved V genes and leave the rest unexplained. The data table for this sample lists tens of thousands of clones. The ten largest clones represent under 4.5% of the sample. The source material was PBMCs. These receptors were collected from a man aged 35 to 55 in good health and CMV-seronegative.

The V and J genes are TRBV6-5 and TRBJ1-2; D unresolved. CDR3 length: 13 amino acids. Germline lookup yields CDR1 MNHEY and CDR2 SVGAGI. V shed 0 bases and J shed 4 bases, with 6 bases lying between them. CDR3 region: CASSYSRAYGYTF. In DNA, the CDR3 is TGTGCCAGCAGTTACTCGAGAGCCTATGGCTACACCTTC.

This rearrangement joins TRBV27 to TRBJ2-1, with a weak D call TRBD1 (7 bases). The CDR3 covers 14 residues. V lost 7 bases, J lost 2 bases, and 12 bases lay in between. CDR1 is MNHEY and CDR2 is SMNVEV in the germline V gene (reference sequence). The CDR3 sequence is CASNGGTAYNEQFF. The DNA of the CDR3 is TGTGCCAGCAACGGCGGGACAGCCTACAATGAGCAGTTCTTC.

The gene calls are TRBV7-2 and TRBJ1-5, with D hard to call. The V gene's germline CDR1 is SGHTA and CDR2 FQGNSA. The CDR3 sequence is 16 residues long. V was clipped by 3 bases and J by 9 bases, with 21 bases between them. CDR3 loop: CASSLGILGGTTPQHF. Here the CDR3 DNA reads TGTGCCAGCAGCTTGGGGATCTTGGGAGGAACTACGCCCCAGCATTTT.

The CDR3 bases are TGTGCCAGCAGAACAGGGGGCGCTTTCGGCTACACCTTC. Translated, it gives CASRTGGAFGYTF. The chain is built from TRBV6-5 and TRBJ1-2, with TRBD1 matching over 9 bases. Germline-derived CDR1 and CDR2 are MNHEY and SVGAGI. Trimming took 6 bases from V and 8 from J; bases not matched to a gene: 7. This CDR3 spans 13 amino acids.

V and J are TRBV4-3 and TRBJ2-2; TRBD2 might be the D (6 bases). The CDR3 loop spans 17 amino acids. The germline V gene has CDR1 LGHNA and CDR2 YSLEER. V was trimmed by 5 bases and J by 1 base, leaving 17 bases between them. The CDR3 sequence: CASSTQRAGRNTGELFF. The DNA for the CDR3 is TGCGCCAGCAGCACCCAGCGGGCGGGACGGAACACCGGGGAGCTGTTTTTT.

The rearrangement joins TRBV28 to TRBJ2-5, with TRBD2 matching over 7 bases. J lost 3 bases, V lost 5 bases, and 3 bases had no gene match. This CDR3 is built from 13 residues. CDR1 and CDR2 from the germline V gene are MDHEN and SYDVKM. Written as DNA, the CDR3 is TGTGCCAGCAGTCTCCTAGCGGAAGAGACCCAGTACTTC. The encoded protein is CASSLLAEETQYF.

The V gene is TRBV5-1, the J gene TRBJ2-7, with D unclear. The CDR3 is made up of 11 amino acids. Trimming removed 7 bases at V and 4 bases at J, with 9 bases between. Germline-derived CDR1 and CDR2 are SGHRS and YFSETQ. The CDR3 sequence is CASATPYEQYF. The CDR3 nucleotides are TGCGCCAGCGCTACTCCTTACGAGCAGTACTTC.

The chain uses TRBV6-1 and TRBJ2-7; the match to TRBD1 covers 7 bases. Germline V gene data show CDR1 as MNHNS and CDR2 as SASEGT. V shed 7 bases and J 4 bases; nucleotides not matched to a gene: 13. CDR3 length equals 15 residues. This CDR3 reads CASKTGLTGEYEQYF. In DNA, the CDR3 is TGTGCCAGCAAGACTGGGTTAACAGGGGAATACGAGCAGTACTTC.

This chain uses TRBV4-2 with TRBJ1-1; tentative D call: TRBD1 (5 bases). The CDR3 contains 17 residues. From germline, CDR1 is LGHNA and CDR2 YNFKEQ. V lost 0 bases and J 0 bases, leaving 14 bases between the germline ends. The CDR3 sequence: CASSQDPYDSMNTEAFF. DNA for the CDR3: TGTGCCAGCAGCCAAGATCCATATGACAGCATGAACACTGAAGCTTTCTTT.

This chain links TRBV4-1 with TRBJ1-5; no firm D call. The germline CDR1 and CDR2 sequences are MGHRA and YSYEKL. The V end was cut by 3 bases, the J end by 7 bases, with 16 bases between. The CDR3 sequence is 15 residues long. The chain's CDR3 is CASSQRVSAEQPQHF. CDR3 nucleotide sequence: TGCGCCAGCAGCCAGAGGGTGTCAGCTGAACAGCCCCAGCATTTT.

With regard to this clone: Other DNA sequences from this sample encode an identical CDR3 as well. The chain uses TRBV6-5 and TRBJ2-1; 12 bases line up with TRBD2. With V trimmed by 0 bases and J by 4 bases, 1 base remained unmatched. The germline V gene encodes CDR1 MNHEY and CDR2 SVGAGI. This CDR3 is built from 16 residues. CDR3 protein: CASSYSGLAGYNEQFF. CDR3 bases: TGTGCCAGCAGTTACTCCGGACTAGCGGGATACAATGAGCAGTTCTTC.

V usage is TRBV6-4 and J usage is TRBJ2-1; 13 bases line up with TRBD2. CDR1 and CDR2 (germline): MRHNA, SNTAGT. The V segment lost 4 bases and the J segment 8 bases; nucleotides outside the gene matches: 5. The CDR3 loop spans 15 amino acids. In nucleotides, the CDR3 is TGTGCCAGCAGTGGAGGACTAGCGGGAGTCTATGAGCAGTTCTTC. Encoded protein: CASSGGLAGVYEQFF.

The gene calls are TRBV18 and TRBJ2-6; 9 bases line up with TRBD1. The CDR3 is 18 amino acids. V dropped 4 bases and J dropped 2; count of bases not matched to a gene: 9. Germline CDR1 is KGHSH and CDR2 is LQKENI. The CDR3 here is CASSQYGTGTAGANVLTF. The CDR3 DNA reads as TGTGCCAGCTCACAATATGGGACAGGGACCGCTGGGGCCAACGTCCTGACTTTC.

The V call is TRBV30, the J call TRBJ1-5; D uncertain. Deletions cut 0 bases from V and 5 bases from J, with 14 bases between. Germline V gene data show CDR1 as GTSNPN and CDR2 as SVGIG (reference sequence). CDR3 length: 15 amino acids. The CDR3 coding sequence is TGTGCCTGGAGTGTTAGGTCGGGATGGGATCAGCCCCAGCATTTT. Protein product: CAWSVRSGWDQPQHF. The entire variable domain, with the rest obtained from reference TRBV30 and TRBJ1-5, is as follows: SQTIHQWPATLVQPVGSPLSLECTVEGTSNPNLYWYRQAAGRGLQLLFYSVGIGQISSEVPQNLSASRPQDRQFILSSKKLLLSDSGFYLCAWSVRSGWDQPQHFGDGTRLSIL.

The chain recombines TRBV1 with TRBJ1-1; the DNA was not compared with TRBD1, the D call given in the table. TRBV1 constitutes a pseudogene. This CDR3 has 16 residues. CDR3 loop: CTSNHSVREGSTEAFF. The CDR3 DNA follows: TGCACCAGCAACCATTCGGTCAGGGAAGGTAGCACTGAAGCTTTCTTT.

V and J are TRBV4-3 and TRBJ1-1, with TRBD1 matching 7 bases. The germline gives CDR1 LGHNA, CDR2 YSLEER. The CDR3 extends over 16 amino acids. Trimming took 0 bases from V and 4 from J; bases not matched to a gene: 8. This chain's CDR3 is CASSQDQNRGGTEAFF. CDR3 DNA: TGCGCCAGCAGCCAAGATCAAAACAGGGGTGGCACTGAAGCTTTCTTT.

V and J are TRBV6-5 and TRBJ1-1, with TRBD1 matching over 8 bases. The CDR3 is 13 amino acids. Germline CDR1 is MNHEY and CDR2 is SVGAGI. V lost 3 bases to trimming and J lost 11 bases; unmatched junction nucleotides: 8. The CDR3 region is CASSYWQGAMAFF. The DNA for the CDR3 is TGTGCCAGCAGTTATTGGCAGGGGGCGATGGCTTTCTTT.

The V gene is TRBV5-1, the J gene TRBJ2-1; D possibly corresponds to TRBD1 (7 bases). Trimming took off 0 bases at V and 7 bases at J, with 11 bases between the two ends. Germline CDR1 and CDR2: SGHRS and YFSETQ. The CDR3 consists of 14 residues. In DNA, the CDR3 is TGCGCCAGCAGCTTGGGGGCAGGGGGGAATGAGCAGTTCTTC. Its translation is CASSLGAGGNEQFF.

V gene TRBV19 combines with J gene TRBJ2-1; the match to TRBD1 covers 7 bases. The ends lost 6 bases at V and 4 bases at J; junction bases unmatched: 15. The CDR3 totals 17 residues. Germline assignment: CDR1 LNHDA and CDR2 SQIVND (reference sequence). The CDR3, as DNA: TGTGCCAGTAGCACGCTCCCAGGACAGGAAAGATACAATGAGCAGTTCTTC. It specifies CASSTLPGQERYNEQFF.